Sequencing of this T cell receptor beta chain was carried out in a study of T-cell reconstitution after alpha-beta-depleted transplantation in children. Study findings and constraints: Alpha-beta T cells about two months after transplant reportedly derived from several hundred expanded graft clones. It was surviving recipient T cells and thymic progenitors that gave some patients high TCRbeta diversity at day 60. One year post-transplant, T-cell counts and diversity were largely derived from T cells produced anew.

Preparation of the TCRbeta library was carried out with unique molecular identifiers. TCRdb used MiXCR to reprocess the PCR reads, holding one entry per CDR3 protein. The sample lists roughly 4,000 distinct CDR3 sequences; just under 20% were seen once. The V and J ends lost 7 bases and 4 bases, in that order; junction bases with no gene match: 5. The CDR3 covers 14 residues. From germline, CDR1 is KGHDR and CDR2 SFDVKD. In this sample, this clonotype turned up a few times. The antigen remains undetermined. The chain uses TRBV24-1 and TRBJ2-3, with 9 nucleotides matching TRBD1. The clonotype originates from a male patient between 2 and 10 years old who had a stem cell transplant for acute lymphoblastic leukemia, so the T cells may come from the graft donor. The source was PBMCs, mostly from graft donor cells, collected 180 days after TCRalphabeta/CD19-depleted stem cell transplant. DNA of the CDR3: TGTGCCACCAGAGGGACAGGGACGTCAGATACGCAGTATTTT. Translation: CATRGTGTSDTQYF.